Detailed here is one T cell receptor beta chain. The data were taken from a study of blood T cell repertoires in COVID-19. Libraries were prepared by immunoSEQ multiplex PCR; TCRdb keeps only in-frame clonotypes and omits some of them. The sample includes approximately 400,000 clones, less than 90% of them seen just once. This CDR3 comprises 14 residues. The V and J ends lost 4 bases and 1 base respectively, with 10 bases between them. The V gene's germline CDR1 is LGHDT and CDR2 YNNKEL (reference sequence). The J gene is TRBJ1-1, the V gene TRBV3-1 (or the pseudogene TRBV3-2); D unclear. This sequence was found in a woman between 45 and 60 years old who had recovered from COVID-19. Source material: PBMCs or T cells enriched from blood (not recorded which). CDR3 sequence: CASSRRSENTEAFF. For the CDR3, the DNA is TGTGCCAGCAGCCGGAGAAGTGAGAACACTGAAGCTTTCTTT.